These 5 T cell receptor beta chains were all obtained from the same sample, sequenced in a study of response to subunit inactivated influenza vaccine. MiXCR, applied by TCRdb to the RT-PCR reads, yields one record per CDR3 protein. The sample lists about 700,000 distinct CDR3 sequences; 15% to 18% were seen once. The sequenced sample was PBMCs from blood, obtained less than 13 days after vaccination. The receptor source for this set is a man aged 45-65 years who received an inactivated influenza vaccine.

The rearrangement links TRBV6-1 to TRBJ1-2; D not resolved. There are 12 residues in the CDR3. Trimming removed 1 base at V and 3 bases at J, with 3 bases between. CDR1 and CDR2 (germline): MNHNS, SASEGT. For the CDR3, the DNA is TGTGCCAGCAGTGAAGAGTACTATGGCTACACCTTC. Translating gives CASSEEYYGYTF.

CDR3 coding DNA: TGTGCCAGCAGTTACGAATCCCGACTAGCTGGTGAGCAGTTCTTC. Protein product: CASSYESRLAGEQFF. The chain joins TRBV6-2 or TRBV6-3 to TRBJ2-1, with 7 bases fitting TRBD2. Trimming cost V 2 bases and J 9 bases; bases outside gene matches: 10. This CDR3 region has 15 residues. Germline assignment: CDR1 MNHEY and CDR2 SVGEGT.

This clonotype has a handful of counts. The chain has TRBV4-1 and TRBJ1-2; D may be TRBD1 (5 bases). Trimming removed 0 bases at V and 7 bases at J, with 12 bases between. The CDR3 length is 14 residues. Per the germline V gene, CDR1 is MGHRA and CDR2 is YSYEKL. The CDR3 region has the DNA TGCGCCAGCAGCCAAGACCAGGGTGACAGTGGCTACACCTTC. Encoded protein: CASSQDQGDSGYTF.

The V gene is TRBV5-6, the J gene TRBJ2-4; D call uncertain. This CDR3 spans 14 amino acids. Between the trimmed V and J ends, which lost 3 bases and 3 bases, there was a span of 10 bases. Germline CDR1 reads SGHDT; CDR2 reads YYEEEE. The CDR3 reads CASSWTSGKNIQYF. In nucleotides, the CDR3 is TGTGCCAGCAGCTGGACGAGTGGCAAAAACATTCAGTACTTC.

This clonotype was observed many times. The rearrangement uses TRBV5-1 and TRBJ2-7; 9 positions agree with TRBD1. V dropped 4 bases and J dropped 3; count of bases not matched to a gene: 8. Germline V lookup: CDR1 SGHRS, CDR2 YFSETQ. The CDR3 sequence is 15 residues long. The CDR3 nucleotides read TGCGCCAGCAGCGCGGGACAGGGAACATACTACGAGCAGTACTTC. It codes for CASSAGQGTYYEQYF.